The entry below gives a single T cell receptor beta chain sequence along with its context. These data originate in a study of cytomegalovirus exposure and HLA in healthy donors. The PCR used 60 Vbeta and 13 Jbeta primers. Profiled with immunoSEQ multiplex PCR; TCRdb holds only in-frame clones, not every one. The data show roughly 180,000 clones, more than 60% seen once. This CDR3 has 13 amino acids. Looked up from germline, CDR1 is SGHNT and CDR2 is YYREEE (reference sequence). Trimming cost V 2 bases and J 9 bases, with 12 bases left between them. The chain joins TRBV5-4 to TRBJ2-1; D is unresolved. The source of this sequence is a woman aged 40 to 49 in good health and CMV-seropositive. Sequenced: PBMCs. The CDR3 loop reads CASSLVEYGEQFF. Written as DNA, the CDR3 is TGTGCCAGCAGCTTAGTGGAGTATGGTGAGCAGTTCTTC.